Sequencing of this T cell receptor beta chain was carried out in a study of stem cell transplantation in POMP-related autoinflammatory disease. Background on the study: The study hypothesized thymoproteasome defects skew the TRB repertoire via impaired CD8+ selection.

Sequenced by immunoSEQ multiplex PCR; TCRdb stores in-frame clones only, minus some. The sample has roughly 28,000 clones; 80% to 85% are singletons. The CDR3 contains 16 residues. Germline lookup yields CDR1 MRHNA and CDR2 SNTAGT. With V trimmed by 5 bases and J by 4 bases, 10 bases remained unmatched. This chain connects TRBV6-4 to TRBJ2-5; 10 bases map to TRBD2. Sequences were derived from CD4+ T cells from PBMCs, sampled before stem cell transplantation. The TCR originated in a human donor with POMP-related autoinflammation and immune dysregulation (PRAID). The CDR3 DNA sequence: TGTGCCAGCAGTCCCTATAGCGGGGGGCCGGGAGAGACCCAGTACTTC. Translated, it gives CASSPYSGGPGETQYF.